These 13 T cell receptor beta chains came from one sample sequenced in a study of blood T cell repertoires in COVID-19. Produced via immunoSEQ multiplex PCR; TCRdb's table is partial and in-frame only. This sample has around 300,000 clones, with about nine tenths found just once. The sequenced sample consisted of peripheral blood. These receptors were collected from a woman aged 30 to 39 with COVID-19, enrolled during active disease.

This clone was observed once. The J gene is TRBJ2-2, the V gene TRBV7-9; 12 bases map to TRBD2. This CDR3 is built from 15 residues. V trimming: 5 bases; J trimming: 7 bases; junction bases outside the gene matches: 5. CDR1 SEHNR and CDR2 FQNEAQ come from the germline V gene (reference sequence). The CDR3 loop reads CASSPTSGSFGELFF. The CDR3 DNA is TGTGCCAGCAGCCCGACTAGCGGGAGCTTCGGGGAGCTGTTTTTT.

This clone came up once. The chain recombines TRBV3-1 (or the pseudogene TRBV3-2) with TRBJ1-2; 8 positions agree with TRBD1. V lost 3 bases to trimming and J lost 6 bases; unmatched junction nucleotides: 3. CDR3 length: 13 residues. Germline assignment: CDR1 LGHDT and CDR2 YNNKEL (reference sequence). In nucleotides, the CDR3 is TGTGCCAGCAGCCAGGGACAGGAAGATGGCTACACCTTC. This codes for CASSQGQEDGYTF.

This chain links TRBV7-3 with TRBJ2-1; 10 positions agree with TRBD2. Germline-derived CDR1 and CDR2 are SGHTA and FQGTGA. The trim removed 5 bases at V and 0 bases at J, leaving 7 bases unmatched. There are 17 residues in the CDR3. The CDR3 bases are TGTGCCAGCAGCGTAGGGACTAGCGAGGTCTCCTACAATGAGCAGTTCTTC. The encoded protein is CASSVGTSEVSYNEQFF.

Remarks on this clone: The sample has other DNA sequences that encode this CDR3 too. CDR3 amino acids: CASSLAGTGNTEAFF. CDR3 DNA sequence: TGCGCCAGCAGCTTGGCCGGGACAGGGAACACTGAAGCTTTCTTT. This chain connects TRBV5-1 to TRBJ1-1, with 8 bases aligning to TRBD1. V lost 0 bases and J lost 1; bases outside the gene matches: 2. There are 15 residues in the CDR3. Germline V gene sequence: CDR1 SGHRS, CDR2 YFSETQ.

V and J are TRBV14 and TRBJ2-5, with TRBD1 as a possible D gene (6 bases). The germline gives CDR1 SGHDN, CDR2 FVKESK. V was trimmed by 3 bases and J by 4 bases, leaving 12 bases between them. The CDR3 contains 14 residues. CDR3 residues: CASSHGQGRETQYF. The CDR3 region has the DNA TGTGCCAGCAGCCACGGTCAGGGGCGAGAGACCCAGTACTTC.

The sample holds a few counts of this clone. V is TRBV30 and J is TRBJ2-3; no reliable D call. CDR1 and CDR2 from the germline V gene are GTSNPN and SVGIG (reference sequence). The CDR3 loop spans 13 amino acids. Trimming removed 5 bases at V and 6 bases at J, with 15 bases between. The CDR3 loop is CAWDRWADDTQYF. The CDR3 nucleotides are TGTGCCTGGGACCGCTGGGCAGACGATACGCAGTATTTT.

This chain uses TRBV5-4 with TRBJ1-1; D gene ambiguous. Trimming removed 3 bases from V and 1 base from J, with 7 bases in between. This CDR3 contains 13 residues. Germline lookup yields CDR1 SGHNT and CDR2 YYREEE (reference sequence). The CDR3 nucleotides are TGTGCCAGCAGCTCCCCATCGAACACTGAAGCTTTCTTT. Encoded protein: CASSSPSNTEAFF.

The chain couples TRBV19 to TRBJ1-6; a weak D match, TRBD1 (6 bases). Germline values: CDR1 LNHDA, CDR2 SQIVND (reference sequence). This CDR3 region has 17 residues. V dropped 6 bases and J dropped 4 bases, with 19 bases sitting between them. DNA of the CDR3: TGTGCCAGTAGCCCAAGGGCGACAGGCGCGTATAATTCACCCCTCCACTTT. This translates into CASSPRATGAYNSPLHF.

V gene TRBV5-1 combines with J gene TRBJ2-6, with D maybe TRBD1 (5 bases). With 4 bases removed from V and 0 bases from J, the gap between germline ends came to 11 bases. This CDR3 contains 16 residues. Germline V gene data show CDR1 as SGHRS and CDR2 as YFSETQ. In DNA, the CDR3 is TGCGCCAGCAGCCGCGACGGACACTCTGGGGCCAACGTCCTGACTTTC. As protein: CASSRDGHSGANVLTF.

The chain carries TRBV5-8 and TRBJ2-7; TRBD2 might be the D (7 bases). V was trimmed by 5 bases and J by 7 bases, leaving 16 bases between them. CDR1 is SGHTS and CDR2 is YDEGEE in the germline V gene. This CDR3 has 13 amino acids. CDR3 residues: CASRILGGREQYF. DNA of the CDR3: TGTGCCAGCAGGATTTTGGGGGGGCGAGAGCAGTACTTC.

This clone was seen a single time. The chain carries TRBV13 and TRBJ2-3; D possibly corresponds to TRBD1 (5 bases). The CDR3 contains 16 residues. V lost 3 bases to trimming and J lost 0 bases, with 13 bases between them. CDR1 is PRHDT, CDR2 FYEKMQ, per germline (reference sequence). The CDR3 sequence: CASSLGGQGSTDTQYF. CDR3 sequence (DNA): TGTGCCAGCAGCTTGGGTGGGCAGGGAAGCACAGATACGCAGTATTTT.

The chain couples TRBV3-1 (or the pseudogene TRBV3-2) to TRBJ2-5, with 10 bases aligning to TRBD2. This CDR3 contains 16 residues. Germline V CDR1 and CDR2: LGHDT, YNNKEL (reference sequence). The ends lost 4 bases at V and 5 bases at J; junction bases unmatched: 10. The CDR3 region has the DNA TGTGCCAGCAGCCGGTCCTATCTAGCGGGAGAGGAGACCCAGTACTTC. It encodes CASSRSYLAGEETQYF.

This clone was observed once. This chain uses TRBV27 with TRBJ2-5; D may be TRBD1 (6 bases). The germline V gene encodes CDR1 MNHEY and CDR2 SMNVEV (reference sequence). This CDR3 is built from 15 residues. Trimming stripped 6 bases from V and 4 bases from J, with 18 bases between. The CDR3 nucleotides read TGTGCCAGCAGGCTCAATAGCAGGACAGCAGAGACCCAGTACTTC. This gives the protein CASRLNSRTAETQYF.